Presented here are 14 T cell receptor beta chains from one specimen sequenced in a study of blood T cell repertoires in COVID-19. TCRdb keeps only in-frame clones here, not all; method: immunoSEQ multiplex PCR. The sample has roughly 250,000 clones, approximately 83% seen once. What was sequenced was PBMCs or T cells enriched from blood (not recorded which). These receptors were collected from a woman in her forties or fifties who had recovered from COVID-19.

The chain is built from TRBV6-5 and TRBJ2-7; a possible D gene is TRBD2 (6 bases). The germline CDR1 and CDR2 sequences are MNHEY and SVGAGI. This CDR3 spans 13 amino acids. The V end lost 6 bases, the J end lost 9 bases, and 18 bases lay between the germline ends. The CDR3, as DNA: TGTGCCAGCAGGCCCAGCGGGTCGGCTGCGCAGTACTTC. It yields the protein CASRPSGSAAQYF.

This chain connects TRBV7-3 to TRBJ1-4; 10 bases match TRBD1. CDR3 length equals 15 residues. J gave up 6 bases and V 1 base, and 2 bases lay outside the gene matches. Germline V gene lookup returns CDR1 SGHTA and CDR2 FQGTGA. The CDR3 DNA follows: TGTGCCAGCAGCTTAAAGGGGACAGGGGATGAAAAACTGTTTTTT. As protein: CASSLKGTGDEKLFF.

The J gene is TRBJ2-7, the V gene TRBV7-8, with 7 bases matching TRBD2. V was clipped by 5 bases and J by 3 bases; unmatched bases: 7. The length of the CDR3 is 14 residues. The germline V gene encodes CDR1 SGHVS and CDR2 FQNEAQ. CDR3 bases: TGTGCCAGCAGCCCCGGGACTACTAACTACGAGCAGTACTTC. Residues: CASSPGTTNYEQYF.

V usage is TRBV18 and J usage is TRBJ1-3; tentative D call: TRBD1 (5 bases). The CDR3 extends over 17 amino acids. CDR1 is KGHSH and CDR2 is LQKENI in the germline V gene. The germline V and J ends were trimmed by 3 bases and 4 bases, with 19 bases remaining between them. The CDR3 spells CASSPRTGLTLGNTIYF. Here the CDR3 DNA reads TGTGCCAGCTCACCGCGCACAGGTTTAACTCTGGGAAACACCATATATTTT.

This chain joins TRBV9 and TRBJ1-3; D remains ambiguous. This CDR3 is 14 amino acids long. CDR1 SGDLS and CDR2 YYNGEE come from the germline V gene. With 0 bases removed from V and 0 bases from J, the gap between germline ends came to 4 bases. The CDR3: CASSVVSSGNTIYF. The CDR3 DNA sequence: TGTGCCAGCAGCGTAGTCAGCTCTGGAAACACCATATATTTT.

The DNA for the CDR3 is TGTGCCAGCAGCCCGCGACTAGCGGGAGGGCCTTGGAACGGGGAGCTGTTTTTT. Its protein is CASSPRLAGGPWNGELFF. The chain carries TRBV7-3 and TRBJ2-2, with 14 nucleotides matching TRBD2. Germline values: CDR1 SGHTA, CDR2 FQGTGA. The ends lost 5 bases at V and 7 bases at J; junction bases unmatched: 12. The CDR3 has 18 residues.

This sequence joins TRBV7-9 and TRBJ2-2; D remains ambiguous. V was trimmed by 5 bases and J by 4 bases, leaving 11 bases between them. There are 14 residues in the CDR3. Germline V gene data show CDR1 as SEHNR and CDR2 as FQNEAQ (reference sequence). The CDR3 loop reads CASSVFTRTGELFF. CDR3 bases: TGTGCCAGCAGCGTTTTTACTCGCACCGGGGAGCTGTTTTTT.

The rearrangement joins TRBV2 to TRBJ1-2; D is perhaps TRBD1 (5 bases). CDR1 and CDR2 (germline): SNHLY, FYNNEI. CDR3 length equals 13 residues. V was cut by 3 bases and J by 8 bases, with 13 bases left in between. CDR3 protein: CASSEFRVYGYTF. The CDR3 DNA sequence: TGTGCCAGCAGTGAGTTCAGGGTCTACGGCTACACCTTC.

The rearrangement links TRBV6-5 to TRBJ1-2; 8 bases are shared with TRBD1. The germline CDR1 and CDR2 sequences are MNHEY and SVGAGI. With 6 bases clipped from V and 4 bases from J, the junction kept 10 bases outside the gene matches. This CDR3 region has 15 residues. The CDR3 region is CASSPGQGTIYGYTF. The CDR3 region has the DNA TGTGCCAGCAGCCCCGGACAGGGAACTATCTATGGCTACACCTTC.

V and J are TRBV4-1 and TRBJ2-1; 16 bases align to TRBD2. This CDR3 has 18 amino acids. Losses at the gene ends were 0 bases for V and 6 bases for J; bases not matched to a gene: 5. Germline V gene data show CDR1 as MGHRA and CDR2 as YSYEKL. This CDR3 reads CASSQDRGTSGRANEQFF. CDR3 DNA sequence: TGCGCCAGCAGCCAAGATCGCGGGACTAGCGGGAGGGCCAATGAGCAGTTCTTC.

V and J are TRBV11-2 and TRBJ2-1; 13 bases agree with TRBD2. Germline CDR1 is SGHAT and CDR2 is FQNNGV. Germline trimming cut 5 bases from V and 9 bases from J; bases unmatched to any gene: 10. This CDR3 is 16 amino acids long. CDR3 loop: CASSLWTSGSVGEQFF. CDR3 sequence (DNA): TGTGCCAGCAGCCTATGGACTAGCGGGAGTGTTGGTGAGCAGTTCTTC.

This chain connects TRBV27 to TRBJ1-1; tentative D call: TRBD1 (5 bases). This CDR3 has 15 residues. The germline V gene encodes CDR1 MNHEY and CDR2 SMNVEV (reference sequence). V lost 2 bases to trimming and J lost 5 bases, with 15 bases between them. The CDR3 bases are TGTGCCAGCAGTTTAGAGCCTCGGGGGTGGACTGAAGCTTTCTTT. It translates to CASSLEPRGWTEAFF.

Concerning this clone: In the same sample, other DNA sequences code for this CDR3. V gene TRBV29-1 combines with J gene TRBJ1-2, with D perhaps TRBD1 (6 bases). The germline gives CDR1 SQVTM, CDR2 ANQGSEA. V was shortened by 3 bases and J by 8 bases, with 10 bases between the two germline ends. This CDR3 is built from 11 residues. This CDR3 is CSVDRGDGYTF. The CDR3 nucleotides read TGCAGCGTTGACAGGGGTGACGGCTACACCTTC.

The chain couples TRBV11-2 to TRBJ2-3; 9 nucleotides agree with TRBD1. This CDR3 comprises 17 residues. Germline lookup yields CDR1 SGHAT and CDR2 FQNNGV. J was trimmed by 1 base and V by 0 bases; bases with no gene match: 5. CDR3 sequence reads: CASSLDGTGFGTDTQYF. The CDR3, as DNA: TGTGCCAGCAGCTTAGATGGGACAGGGTTTGGCACAGATACGCAGTATTTT.